Below, 27 T cell receptor beta chains from the same sample are listed, as sequenced in a study of T cell clonotyping in hematopoietic cell transplantation. Using immunoSEQ multiplex PCR, the repertoire was profiled, and TCRdb retains in-frame clones only, with some absent. The data contain 25,000 to 30,000 clones, 80% to 95% of them seen just once; the ten biggest clones take up about 10%. This sample comprised PBMCs, obtained 100 days after allogeneic stem cell transplant. All receptors come from a female patient aged 45-60 years who had an allogeneic stem cell transplant from a related donor, so the T cells may come from the graft donor. Some clones in this sample may be carry-over from other donors' samples.

The V and J genes are TRBV19 and TRBJ2-3; TRBD2 aligns across 11 bases. The trim removed 9 bases at V and 2 bases at J, leaving 4 bases unmatched. This CDR3 region has 14 residues. CDR1 and CDR2 from the germline V gene are LNHDA and SQIVND (reference sequence). In nucleotides, the CDR3 is TGTGCCAGCCGACTAGCGGGGCACACAGATACGCAGTATTTT. As protein: CASRLAGHTDTQYF.

The chain employs TRBV6-5 and TRBJ1-3; 10 nucleotides line up with TRBD1. Trimming removed 6 bases from V and 3 bases from J; junction bases left unmatched: 5. CDR3 length equals 15 residues. The germline V gene encodes CDR1 MNHEY and CDR2 SVGAGI. The CDR3 DNA reads as TGTGCCAGCAGCCGACAGGGGGCGCGTGGAAACACCATATATTTT. Protein: CASSRQGARGNTIYF.

A remark on this clone: The junction differs from germline at one of its ends, possibly a read error. The J gene is TRBJ1-1, the V gene TRBV4-3; no firm D call. The length of the CDR3 is 14 residues. Germline V gene sequence: CDR1 LGHNA, CDR2 YSLEER. The CDR3 sequence is CASSQGLWNTEVFF. The CDR3 DNA reads as TGCGCCAGCAGCCAAGGACTTTGGAACACTGAAGTTTTCTTT.

The chain carries TRBV2 and TRBJ1-1; D is ambiguous. Trimming removed 5 bases at V and 0 bases at J, with 10 bases between. Germline V gene data show CDR1 as SNHLY and CDR2 as FYNNEI. The CDR3 sequence is 14 residues long. The CDR3 DNA is TGTGCCAGCAGTTTTCGGGCTCTGAACACTGAAGCTTTCTTT. Its translation: CASSFRALNTEAFF.

The chain couples TRBV5-1 to TRBJ1-1; 7 bases line up with TRBD1. This CDR3 contains 16 residues. The germline CDR1 and CDR2 sequences are SGHRS and YFSETQ. V was pared by 1 base and J by 0 bases, with 6 bases of the junction left unmatched. The CDR3 DNA sequence: TGCGCCAGCAGCTTGTCGGGACAGACTATGAACACTGAAGCTTTCTTT. Its translation is CASSLSGQTMNTEAFF.

The V call is TRBV18, the J call TRBJ1-2, with D uncertain. CDR1 is KGHSH and CDR2 is LQKENI in the germline V gene. V was clipped by 3 bases and J by 7 bases, with 12 bases between them. There are 13 residues in the CDR3. CDR3 DNA: TGTGCCAGCTCACCCAACAATGGAGGTGGCTACACCTTC. Protein product: CASSPNNGGGYTF.

The chain couples TRBV7-2 to TRBJ1-1; D gene unclear. Germline CDR1 is SGHTA and CDR2 is FQGNSA. This CDR3 has 13 amino acids. V lost 5 bases and J 7 bases, leaving 14 bases between the germline ends. CDR3 in amino acids: CASSGRPTVEAFF. In DNA, the CDR3 is TGTGCCAGCAGCGGAAGACCCACCGTTGAAGCTTTCTTT.

The CDR3 DNA sequence: TGTGCCAGTAAGAGGGGGCACTATGGCTACACCTTC. It codes for CASKRGHYGYTF. J is TRBJ1-2 and V is TRBV19; TRBD1 agrees at 7 bases. V gave up 7 bases and J gave up 3 bases; unmatched junction bases: 2. CDR1 is LNHDA, CDR2 SQIVND, per germline (reference sequence). The CDR3 is 12 residues long.

The V and J genes are TRBV6-6 and TRBJ2-5; TRBD1 matches at 8 bases. Germline assignment: CDR1 MNHNY and CDR2 SVGAGI (reference sequence). The CDR3 is 16 amino acids. With 3 bases clipped from V and 1 base from J, the junction kept 7 bases outside the gene matches. As DNA, the CDR3 is TGTGCCAGCAGTTATCTTGGACAGGGTGCCCAAGAGACCCAGTACTTC. Translation gives CASSYLGQGAQETQYF.

The chain recombines TRBV29-1 with TRBJ1-1, with a tentative D call TRBD1 (6 bases). This CDR3 region has 14 residues. V lost 7 bases to trimming and J lost 5 bases, with 20 bases between them. Germline lookup yields CDR1 SQVTM and CDR2 ANQGSEA. The CDR3 coding sequence is TGCAGCGCCTGTTTGGGCGGGAGGGGGACTGAAGCTTTCTTT. Translation gives CSACLGGRGTEAFF.

The gene calls are TRBV11-2 and TRBJ1-3; D gene unclear. V was shortened by 5 bases and J by 0 bases, with 11 bases between the two germline ends. The V gene's germline CDR1 is SGHAT and CDR2 FQNNGV. This CDR3 has 15 residues. CDR3 nucleotides: TGTGCCAGCAGCGCGGTCCTAGGCTCTGGAAACACCATATATTTT. Its translation: CASSAVLGSGNTIYF.

The chain uses TRBV6-5 and TRBJ1-5, with D perhaps TRBD1 (5 bases). V was pared by 2 bases and J by 1 base, with 6 bases between. Germline V gives CDR1 MNHEY, CDR2 SVGAGI. The CDR3 runs to 14 residues. The CDR3 DNA follows: TGTGCCAGCAGTTACAGGGGAAGCAATCAGCCCCAGCATTTT. Residues: CASSYRGSNQPQHF.

This chain joins TRBV7-2 and TRBJ2-5, with D unresolved. The CDR3 length is 12 residues. Germline-derived CDR1 and CDR2 are SGHTA and FQGNSA. The V end was cut by 4 bases, the J end by 5 bases, with 8 bases between. The CDR3 sequence is CASSSPGETQYF. DNA for the CDR3: TGTGCCAGCAGCTCCCCGGGCGAGACCCAGTACTTC.

The gene calls are TRBV6-6 and TRBJ1-1; possible D gene TRBD1, 5 bases. V dropped 3 bases and J dropped 1 base, with 15 bases sitting between them. Germline V gene data show CDR1 as MNHNY and CDR2 as SVGAGI (reference sequence). This CDR3 comprises 16 residues. The CDR3 coding sequence is TGTGCCAGCAGTTATGATAGTTCAGGGTCGAACACTGAAGCTTTCTTT. This translates into CASSYDSSGSNTEAFF.

The V gene is TRBV13, the J gene TRBJ1-2; D uncertain. CDR1 and CDR2 from the germline V gene are PRHDT and FYEKMQ (reference sequence). V dropped 0 bases and J dropped 1 base, with 9 bases sitting between them. The CDR3 has 15 residues. The CDR3 coding sequence is TGTGCCAGCAGCTTAGGCCCCCAGTATAACTATGGCTACACCTTC. This encodes CASSLGPQYNYGYTF.

The chain employs TRBV7-2 and TRBJ1-2; no clear D gene. This CDR3 spans 14 amino acids. CDR1 and CDR2 (germline): SGHTA, FQGNSA. Between the trimmed V and J ends, which lost 1 base and 2 bases, there was a span of 8 bases. CDR3 residues: CASSLVDFNYGYTF. The CDR3 nucleotides are TGTGCCAGCAGCTTAGTAGATTTCAACTATGGCTACACCTTC.

This chain uses TRBV30 with TRBJ2-7; 11 nucleotides line up with TRBD1. CDR1 and CDR2 from the germline V gene are GTSNPN and SVGIG (reference sequence). The CDR3 sequence is 14 residues long. V was pared by 1 base and J by 3 bases, with 2 bases of the junction left unmatched. The CDR3 is CAWSADRGLYEQYF. CDR3 sequence (DNA): TGTGCCTGGAGTGCGGACAGGGGGCTCTACGAGCAGTACTTC.

The chain combines TRBV7-2 with TRBJ1-4, with D possibly TRBD1 on 5 matching bases. The CDR3 is 15 amino acids. The germline V gene has CDR1 SGHTA and CDR2 FQGNSA. V gave up 3 bases and J gave up 6 bases, with 14 bases separating them. The CDR3 is CASSFSRGPYEKLFF. DNA of the CDR3: TGTGCCAGCAGCTTTTCCCGGGGCCCCTATGAAAAACTGTTTTTT.

This clone was found once. V and J are TRBV4-1 and TRBJ1-4; 9 bases fit TRBD1. V gave up 0 bases and J gave up 11 bases; unmatched junction bases: 7. Per the germline V gene, CDR1 is MGHRA and CDR2 is YSYEKL. This CDR3 comprises 15 residues. CDR3 coding DNA: TGCGCCAGCAGCCAAGATAGGGGACAGGGTATCAAACTGTTTTTT. Protein sequence: CASSQDRGQGIKLFF.

This rearrangement joins TRBV7-8 to TRBJ1-2; a possible D gene is TRBD1 (5 bases). V lost 3 bases, J lost 4 bases, and 18 bases lay in between. CDR1 is SGHVS, CDR2 FQNEAQ, per germline. The CDR3 runs to 16 residues. The CDR3 bases are TGTGCCAGCAGCTTGGCGACAGCGCCTTATCTCTATGGCTACACCTTC. It is translated as CASSLATAPYLYGYTF.

In this sample, this clone turned up once. The CDR3 sequence is CASSLSDVGRAQPQHF. DNA of the CDR3: TGTGCCAGCAGTTTATCCGATGTGGGAAGGGCTCAGCCCCAGCATTTT. The gene calls are TRBV27 and TRBJ1-5; no reliable D call. V gave up 0 bases and J gave up 6 bases, with 15 bases separating them. Germline V gene sequence: CDR1 MNHEY, CDR2 SMNVEV (reference sequence). The CDR3 sequence is 16 residues long.

The chain couples TRBV12-5 to TRBJ2-7, with TRBD2 identical over 8 bases. Per the germline V gene, CDR1 is LGHNT and CDR2 is FRNRAP. After removal of 0 bases from V and 6 bases from J, the junction contained 10 bases not matched to a gene. The CDR3 covers 16 residues. The CDR3 sequence: CASGLVNGAGVSEQYF. CDR3 DNA: TGTGCTAGTGGTTTGGTAAATGGAGCGGGGGTCTCCGAGCAGTACTTC.

The chain is built from TRBV5-1 and TRBJ2-7; D is unresolved. Germline CDR1 is SGHRS and CDR2 is YFSETQ. V was pared by 3 bases and J by 3 bases, with 10 bases between. The CDR3 consists of 13 residues. The CDR3 loop reads CASSSPDNYEQYF. In DNA, the CDR3 is TGCGCCAGCAGCTCCCCCGACAACTACGAGCAGTACTTC.

This chain joins TRBV19 and TRBJ1-1; tentatively, D is TRBD1 (5 bases). The CDR3 runs 12 residues. V was shortened by 9 bases and J by 1 base, with 9 bases between the two germline ends. CDR1 is LNHDA, CDR2 SQIVND, per germline (reference sequence). In nucleotides, the CDR3 is TGTGCCAGCAAAACAGGGAACACTGAAGCTTTCTTT. Amino acid sequence: CASKTGNTEAFF.

The V and J genes are TRBV30 and TRBJ1-1; the D is unclear. This CDR3 contains 11 residues. CDR1 is GTSNPN and CDR2 is SVGIG in the germline V gene (reference sequence). With 3 bases removed from V and 6 bases from J, the gap between germline ends came to 8 bases. The CDR3 is CAWRREAEAFF. CDR3 nucleotides: TGTGCCTGGAGGAGGGAGGCTGAAGCTTTCTTT.

The chain carries TRBV19 and TRBJ1-2, with TRBD1 as a possible D gene (5 bases). Germline V lookup: CDR1 LNHDA, CDR2 SQIVND (reference sequence). The CDR3 contains 14 residues. The V end lost 10 bases, the J end lost 8 bases, and 23 bases lay between the germline ends. CDR3 bases: TGTGCCACTAAGCCCCTTCCACAGGCGAGCGGCTACACCTTC. Translated: CATKPLPQASGYTF.

This clone was seen just once. The chain combines TRBV11-2 with TRBJ2-3, with unresolved D. CDR1 SGHAT and CDR2 FQNNGV come from the germline V gene. CDR3 length equals 11 residues. V shed 5 bases and J shed 6 bases, with 6 bases lying between them. The CDR3 DNA follows: TGTGCCAGCAGCAGGGCGGATACGCAGTATTTT. Translated, it gives CASSRADTQYF.